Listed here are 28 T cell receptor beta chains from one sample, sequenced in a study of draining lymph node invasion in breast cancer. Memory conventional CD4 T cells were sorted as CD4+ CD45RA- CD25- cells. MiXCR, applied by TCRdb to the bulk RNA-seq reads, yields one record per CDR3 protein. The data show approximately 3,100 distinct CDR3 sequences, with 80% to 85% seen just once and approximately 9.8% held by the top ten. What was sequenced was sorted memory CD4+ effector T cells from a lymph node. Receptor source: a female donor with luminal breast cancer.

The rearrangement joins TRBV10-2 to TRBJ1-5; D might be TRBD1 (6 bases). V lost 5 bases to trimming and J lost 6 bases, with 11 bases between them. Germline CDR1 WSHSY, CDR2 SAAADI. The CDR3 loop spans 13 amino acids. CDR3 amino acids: CASSPGTSQPQHF. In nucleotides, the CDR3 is TGCGCCAGCAGTCCCGGGACAAGTCAGCCCCAGCATTTT.

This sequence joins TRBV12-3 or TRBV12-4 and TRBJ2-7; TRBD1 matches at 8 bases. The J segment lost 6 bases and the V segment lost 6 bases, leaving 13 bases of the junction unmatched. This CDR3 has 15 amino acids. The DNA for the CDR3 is TGTGCCAGCAGCCTCGACCGGACAGGGCTGAGCGAGCAGTACTTC. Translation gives CASSLDRTGLSEQYF.

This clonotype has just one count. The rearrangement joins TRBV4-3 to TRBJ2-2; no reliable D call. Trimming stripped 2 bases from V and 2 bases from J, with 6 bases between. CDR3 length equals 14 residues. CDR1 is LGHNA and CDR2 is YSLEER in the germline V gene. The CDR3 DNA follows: TGCGCCAGCAGCCAACGAACAAACACCGGGGAGCTGTTTTTT. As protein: CASSQRTNTGELFF.

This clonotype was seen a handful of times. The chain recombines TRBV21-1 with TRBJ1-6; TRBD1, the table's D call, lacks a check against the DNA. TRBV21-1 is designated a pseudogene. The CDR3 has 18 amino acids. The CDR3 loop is CASSLHVRASGYNSPLHF. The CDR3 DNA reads TGTGCCAGCAGCCTGCACGTCAGGGCTTCGGGATATAATTCACCCCTCCACTTT.

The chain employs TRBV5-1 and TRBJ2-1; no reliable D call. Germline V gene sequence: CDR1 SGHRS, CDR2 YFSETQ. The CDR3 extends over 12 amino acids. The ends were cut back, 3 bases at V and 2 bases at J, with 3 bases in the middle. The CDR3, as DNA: TGCGCCAGCAGCTCAACCTACAATGAGCAGTTCTTC. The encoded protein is CASSSTYNEQFF.

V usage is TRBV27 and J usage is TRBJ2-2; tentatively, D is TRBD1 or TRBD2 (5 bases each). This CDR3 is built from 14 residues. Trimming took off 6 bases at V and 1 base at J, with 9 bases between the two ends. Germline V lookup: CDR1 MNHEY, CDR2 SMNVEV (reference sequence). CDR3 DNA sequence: TGTGCCAGCAGCAGGGACCGGAACACCGGGGAGCTGTTTTTT. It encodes CASSRDRNTGELFF.

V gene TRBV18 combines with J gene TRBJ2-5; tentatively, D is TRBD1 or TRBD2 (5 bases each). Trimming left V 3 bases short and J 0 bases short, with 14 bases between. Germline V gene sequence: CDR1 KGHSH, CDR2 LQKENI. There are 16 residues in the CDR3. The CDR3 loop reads CASSPLRAGHQETQYF. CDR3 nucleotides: TGTGCCAGCTCACCGTTGCGGGCAGGGCACCAAGAGACCCAGTACTTC.

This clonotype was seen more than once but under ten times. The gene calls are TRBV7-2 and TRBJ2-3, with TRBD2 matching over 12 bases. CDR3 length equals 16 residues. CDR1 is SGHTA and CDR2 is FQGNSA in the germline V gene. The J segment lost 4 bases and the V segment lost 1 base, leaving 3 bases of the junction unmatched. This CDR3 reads CASSLGLAGGADTQYF. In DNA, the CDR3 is TGTGCCAGCAGCTTAGGTCTAGCGGGAGGGGCAGATACGCAGTATTTT.

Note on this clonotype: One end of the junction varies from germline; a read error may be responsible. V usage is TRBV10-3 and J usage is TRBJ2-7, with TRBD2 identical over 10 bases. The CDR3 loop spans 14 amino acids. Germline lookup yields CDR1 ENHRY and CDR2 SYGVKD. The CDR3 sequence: CAISETSGLYEQYF. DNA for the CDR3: TGTGCCATCAGCGAGACTAGCGGGCTCTACGAGCAATACTTC.

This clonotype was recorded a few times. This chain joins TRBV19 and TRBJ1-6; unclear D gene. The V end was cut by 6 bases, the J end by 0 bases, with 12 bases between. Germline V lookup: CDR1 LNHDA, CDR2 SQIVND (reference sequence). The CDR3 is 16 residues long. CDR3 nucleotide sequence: TGTGCCAGTAGAACTTTGGCGAGCTCCTATAATTCACCCCTCCACTTT. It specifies CASRTLASSYNSPLHF.

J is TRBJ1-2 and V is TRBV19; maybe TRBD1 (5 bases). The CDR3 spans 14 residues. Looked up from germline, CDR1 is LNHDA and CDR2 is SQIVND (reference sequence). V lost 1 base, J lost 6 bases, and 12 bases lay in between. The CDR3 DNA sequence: TGTGCCAGTAGTATAGTTGCCAGGGAGGATGGCTACACCTTC. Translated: CASSIVAREDGYTF.

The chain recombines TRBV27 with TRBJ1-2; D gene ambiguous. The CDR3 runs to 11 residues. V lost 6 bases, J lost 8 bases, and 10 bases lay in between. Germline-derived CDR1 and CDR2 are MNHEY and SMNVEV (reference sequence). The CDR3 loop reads CASSEGYGYTF. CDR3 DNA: TGTGCCAGCAGCGAAGGGTACGGCTACACCTTC.

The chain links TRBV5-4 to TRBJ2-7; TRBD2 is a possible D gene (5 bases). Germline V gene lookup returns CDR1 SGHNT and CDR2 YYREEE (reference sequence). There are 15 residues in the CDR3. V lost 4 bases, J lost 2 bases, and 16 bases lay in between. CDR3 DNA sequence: TGTGCCAGCAGCCAAGGCCGGACGGGAACCTACGAGCAGTACTTC. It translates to CASSQGRTGTYEQYF.

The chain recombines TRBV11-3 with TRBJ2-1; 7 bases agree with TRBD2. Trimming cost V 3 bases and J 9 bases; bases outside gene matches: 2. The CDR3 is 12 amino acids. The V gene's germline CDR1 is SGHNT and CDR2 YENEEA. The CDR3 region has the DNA TGTGCCAGCAGCTTCTTAGCGGGTGAGCAGTTCTTC. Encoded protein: CASSFLAGEQFF.

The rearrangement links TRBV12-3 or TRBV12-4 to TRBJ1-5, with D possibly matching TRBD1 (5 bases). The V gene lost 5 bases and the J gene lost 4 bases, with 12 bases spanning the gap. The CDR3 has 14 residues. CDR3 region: CASSEGLLNQPQHF. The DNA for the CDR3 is TGTGCCAGCAGTGAGGGACTGCTAAATCAGCCCCAGCATTTT.

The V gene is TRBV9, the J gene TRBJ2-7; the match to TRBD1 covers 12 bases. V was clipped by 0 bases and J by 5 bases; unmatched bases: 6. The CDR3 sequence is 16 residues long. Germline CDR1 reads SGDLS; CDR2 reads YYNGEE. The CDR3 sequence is CASSVGPGTGGNEQYF. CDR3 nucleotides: TGTGCCAGCAGCGTAGGCCCAGGGACAGGGGGCAACGAGCAGTACTTC.

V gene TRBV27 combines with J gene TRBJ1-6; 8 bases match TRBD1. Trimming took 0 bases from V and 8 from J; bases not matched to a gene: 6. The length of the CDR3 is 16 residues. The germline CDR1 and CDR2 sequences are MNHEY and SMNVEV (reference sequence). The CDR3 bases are TGTGCCAGCAGTTTATCAACCGGGACAGGCTATTCACCCCTCCACTTT. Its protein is CASSLSTGTGYSPLHF.

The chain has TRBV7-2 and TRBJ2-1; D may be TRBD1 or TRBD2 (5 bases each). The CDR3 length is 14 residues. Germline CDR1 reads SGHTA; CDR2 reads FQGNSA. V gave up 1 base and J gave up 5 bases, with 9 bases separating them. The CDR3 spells CASSLGDANNEQFF. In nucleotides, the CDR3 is TGTGCCAGCAGCTTAGGGGACGCCAACAATGAGCAGTTCTTC. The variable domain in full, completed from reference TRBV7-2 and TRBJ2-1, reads GAGVSQSPSNKVTEKGKDVELRCDPISGHTALYWYRQSLGQGLEFLIYFQGNSAPDKSGLPSDRFSAERTGGSVSTLTIQRTQQEDSAVYLCASSLGDANNEQFFGPGTRLTVL.

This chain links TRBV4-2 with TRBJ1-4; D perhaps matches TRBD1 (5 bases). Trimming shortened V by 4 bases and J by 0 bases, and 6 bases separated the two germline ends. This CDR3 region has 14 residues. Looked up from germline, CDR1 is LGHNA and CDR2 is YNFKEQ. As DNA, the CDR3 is TGTGCCAGCAGCCTGACAGCAACTAATGAAAAACTGTTTTTT. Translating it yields CASSLTATNEKLFF.

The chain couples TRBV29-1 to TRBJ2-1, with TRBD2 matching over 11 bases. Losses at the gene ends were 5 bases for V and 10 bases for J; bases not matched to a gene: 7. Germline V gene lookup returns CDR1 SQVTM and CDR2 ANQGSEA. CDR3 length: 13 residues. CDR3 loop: CSVSLAGGGEQFF. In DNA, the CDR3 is TGCAGCGTTAGCTTAGCGGGAGGGGGGGAGCAGTTCTTC.

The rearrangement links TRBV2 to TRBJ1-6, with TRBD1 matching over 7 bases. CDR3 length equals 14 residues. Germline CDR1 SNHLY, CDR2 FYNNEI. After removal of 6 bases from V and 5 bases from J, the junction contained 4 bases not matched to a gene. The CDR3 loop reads CASSVGQDNSPLHF. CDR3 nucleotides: TGTGCCAGCAGCGTCGGACAGGATAATTCACCCCTCCACTTT.

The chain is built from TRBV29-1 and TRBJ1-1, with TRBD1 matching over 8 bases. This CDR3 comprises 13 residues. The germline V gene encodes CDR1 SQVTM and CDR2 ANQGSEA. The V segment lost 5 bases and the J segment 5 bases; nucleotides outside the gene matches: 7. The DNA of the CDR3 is TGCAGCGTTTCACCAGGGGGCAAAACTGAAGCTTTCTTT. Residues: CSVSPGGKTEAFF. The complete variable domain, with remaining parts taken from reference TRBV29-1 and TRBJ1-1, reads SAVISQKPSRDICQRGTSLTIQCQVDSQVTMMFWYRQQPGQSLTLIATANQGSEATYESGFVIDKFPISRPNLTFSTLTVSNMSPEDSSIYLCSVSPGGKTEAFFGQGTRLTVV.

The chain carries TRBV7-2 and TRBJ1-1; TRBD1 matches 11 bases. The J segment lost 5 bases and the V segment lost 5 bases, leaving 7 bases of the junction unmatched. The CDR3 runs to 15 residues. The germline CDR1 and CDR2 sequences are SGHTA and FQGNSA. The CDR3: CASSPWTGGETEAFF. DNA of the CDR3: TGTGCCAGCAGCCCCTGGACAGGGGGCGAAACTGAAGCTTTCTTT.

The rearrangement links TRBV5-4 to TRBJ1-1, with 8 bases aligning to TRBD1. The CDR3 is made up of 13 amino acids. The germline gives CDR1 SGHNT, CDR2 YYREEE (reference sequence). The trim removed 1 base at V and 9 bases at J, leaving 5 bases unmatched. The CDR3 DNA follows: TGTGCCAGCAGCTTGTGGGGACAGGCTCAAGCTTTCTTT. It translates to CASSLWGQAQAFF.

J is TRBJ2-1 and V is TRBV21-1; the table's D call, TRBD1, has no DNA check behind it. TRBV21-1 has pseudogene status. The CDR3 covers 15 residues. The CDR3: CASSNWLGGYNEQFF. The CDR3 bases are TGTGCCAGCAGCAACTGGCTAGGGGGGTACAATGAGCAGTTCTTC.

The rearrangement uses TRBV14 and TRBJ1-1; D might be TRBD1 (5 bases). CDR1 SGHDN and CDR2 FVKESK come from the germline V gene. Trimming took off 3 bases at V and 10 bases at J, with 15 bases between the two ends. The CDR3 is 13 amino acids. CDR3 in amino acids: CASSQAGAIRAFF. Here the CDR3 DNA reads TGTGCCAGCAGCCAGGCCGGGGCGATTAGAGCTTTCTTT.

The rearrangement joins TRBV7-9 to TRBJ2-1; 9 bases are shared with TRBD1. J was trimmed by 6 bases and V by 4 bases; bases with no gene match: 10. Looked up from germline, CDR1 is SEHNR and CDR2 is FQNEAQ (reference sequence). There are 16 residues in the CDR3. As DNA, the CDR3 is TGTGCCAGCAGCTACCCCCGGGACAGGGTTCCCAATGAGCAGTTCTTC. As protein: CASSYPRDRVPNEQFF.

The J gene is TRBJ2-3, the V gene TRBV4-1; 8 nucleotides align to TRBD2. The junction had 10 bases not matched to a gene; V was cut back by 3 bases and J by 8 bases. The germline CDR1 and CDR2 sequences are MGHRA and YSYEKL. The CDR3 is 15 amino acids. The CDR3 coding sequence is TGCGCCAGCAGCCAGGGAGCGGGGGTACCAGCTACGCAGTATTTT. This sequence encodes CASSQGAGVPATQYF.